These 10 T cell receptor beta chains were sequenced from one sample in a study of response to subunit inactivated influenza vaccine. One entry per CDR3 protein, called by TCRdb with MiXCR from the RT-PCR reads. This sample has 650,000 to 800,000 distinct CDR3 sequences, with roughly 14% found just once. The sample in question was PBMCs from blood, obtained 14 days before vaccination. Receptors originate from a man aged 50 to 60 who received an inactivated influenza vaccine.

V and J are TRBV15 and TRBJ2-3, with D perhaps being TRBD1 or TRBD2 (6 bases each). CDR1 and CDR2 (germline): LNHNV, YYDKDF (reference sequence). With 0 bases removed from V and 13 bases from J, the gap between germline ends came to 14 bases. The CDR3 consists of 13 residues. The CDR3 DNA reads TGTGCCACCAGCAGAGATGGGGGGACAAAGAAGTATTTT. Translated: CATSRDGGTKKYF.

The chain is built from TRBV29-1 and TRBJ1-2; no definite D call. The CDR3 spans 11 residues. Deletions cut 5 bases from V and 8 bases from J, with 12 bases between. Germline V gives CDR1 SQVTM, CDR2 ANQGSEA. For the CDR3, the DNA is TGCAGCGTTTCGGTAGGGCTAGGCTACACCTTC. Translating it yields CSVSVGLGYTF.

This clonotype was seen only a few times. The chain links TRBV20-1 to TRBJ1-5; D is perhaps TRBD1 (5 bases). This CDR3 has 15 amino acids. The germline V gene has CDR1 DFQATT and CDR2 SNEGSKA (reference sequence). The V end lost 3 bases, the J end lost 2 bases, and 14 bases lay between the germline ends. For the CDR3, the DNA is TGCAGTGCTAGCTCGACAGTTCAGGGCAATCAGCCCCAGCATTTT. It translates to CSASSTVQGNQPQHF.

The rearrangement links TRBV3-1 to TRBJ2-1, with no clear D. The CDR3 spans 14 residues. Germline CDR1 LGHDT, CDR2 YNNKEL (reference sequence). V lost 2 bases and J lost 6, with 11 bases in between. CDR3 sequence reads: CASSQSLSINEQFF. In DNA, the CDR3 is TGTGCCAGCAGCCAAAGTCTTTCCATCAATGAGCAGTTCTTC.

V is TRBV12-3 or TRBV12-4 and J is TRBJ1-2; no clear D gene. The CDR3 covers 16 residues. V was shortened by 4 bases and J by 6 bases, with 21 bases between the two germline ends. Here the CDR3 reads CASSSTQPGRQDGYTF. DNA for the CDR3: TGTGCCAGCAGTTCAACCCAACCCGGCCGGCAGGATGGCTACACCTTC.

This clonotype was found a few times. The chain joins TRBV7-2 to TRBJ2-5; the D is unclear. The CDR3 is made up of 15 amino acids. The V gene lost 1 base and the J gene lost 2 bases, with 11 bases spanning the gap. Per the germline V gene, CDR1 is SGHTA and CDR2 is FQGNSA. The CDR3 here is CASSLVGYGQETQYF. In nucleotides, the CDR3 is TGTGCCAGCAGCTTAGTGGGCTACGGGCAAGAGACCCAGTACTTC.

This rearrangement joins TRBV10-3 to TRBJ2-2; D remains ambiguous. The germline V gene has CDR1 ENHRY and CDR2 SYGVKD. The CDR3 is 14 residues long. The V gene lost 3 bases and the J gene lost 0 bases, with 5 bases spanning the gap. The DNA for the CDR3 is TGTGCCATCAGTGATAACGCGAACACCGGGGAGCTGTTTTTT. The encoded protein is CAISDNANTGELFF.

Only a few counts were recorded for this clonotype. This chain uses TRBV2 with TRBJ2-2, with 7 positions matching TRBD2. The CDR3 runs to 13 residues. Germline V CDR1 and CDR2: SNHLY, FYNNEI. V gave up 8 bases and J gave up 3 bases; unmatched junction bases: 3. The CDR3 region has the DNA TGTGCCAGCCGGACTAGAGACACCGGGGAGCTGTTTTTT. This encodes CASRTRDTGELFF.

This clonotype has ten or more counts. V usage is TRBV4-3 and J usage is TRBJ2-1, with D unresolved. The CDR3 length is 14 residues. In germline, CDR1 is LGHNA, CDR2 YSLEER. V was pared by 3 bases and J by 4 bases, with 10 bases between. The CDR3 bases are TGCGCCAGCAGCCACGGACCCGGATACAATGAGCAGTTCTTC. Translation: CASSHGPGYNEQFF.

The chain recombines TRBV20-1 with TRBJ1-5, with D hard to call. The length of the CDR3 is 15 residues. Germline V gives CDR1 DFQATT, CDR2 SNEGSKA (reference sequence). V lost 6 bases, J lost 1 base, and 16 bases lay in between. The CDR3 here is CSAKSVLRSNQPQHF. The CDR3 DNA sequence: TGCAGTGCAAAATCAGTGCTTAGGAGCAATCAGCCCCAGCATTTT.